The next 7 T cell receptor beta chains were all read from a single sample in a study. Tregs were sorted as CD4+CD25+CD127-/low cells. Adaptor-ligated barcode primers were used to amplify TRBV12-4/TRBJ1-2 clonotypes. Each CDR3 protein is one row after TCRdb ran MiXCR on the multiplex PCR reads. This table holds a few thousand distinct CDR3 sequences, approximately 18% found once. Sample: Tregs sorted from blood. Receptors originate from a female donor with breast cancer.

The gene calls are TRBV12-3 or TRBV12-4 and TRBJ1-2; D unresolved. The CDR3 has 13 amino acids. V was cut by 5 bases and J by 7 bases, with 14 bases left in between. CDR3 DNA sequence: TGTGCCAGCAGTCCTGGTGGGATTGCTGGCTACACCTTC. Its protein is CASSPGGIAGYTF.

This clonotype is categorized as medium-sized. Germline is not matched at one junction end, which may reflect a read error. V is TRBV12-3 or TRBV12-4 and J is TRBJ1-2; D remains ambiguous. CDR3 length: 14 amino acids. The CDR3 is CVSRRNDGNYGYTF. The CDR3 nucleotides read TGTGTCAGCAGAAGAAACGACGGTAACTATGGCTACACCTTC.

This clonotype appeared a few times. CDR3 loop: CASSRNGYGYTF. CDR3 DNA sequence: TGTGCCAGCAGTCGGAACGGCTATGGCTACACCTTC. The rearrangement uses TRBV12-3 or TRBV12-4 and TRBJ1-2, with D hard to call. The CDR3 runs to 12 residues. The V gene lost 5 bases and the J gene lost 4 bases, with 8 bases spanning the gap.

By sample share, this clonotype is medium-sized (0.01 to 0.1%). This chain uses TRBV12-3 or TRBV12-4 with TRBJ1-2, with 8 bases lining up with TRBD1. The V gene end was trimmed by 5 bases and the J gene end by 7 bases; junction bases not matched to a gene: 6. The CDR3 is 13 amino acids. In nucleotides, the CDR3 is TGTGCCAGCAGTCTACGGACAGGGTCTGGCTACACCTTC. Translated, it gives CASSLRTGSGYTF.

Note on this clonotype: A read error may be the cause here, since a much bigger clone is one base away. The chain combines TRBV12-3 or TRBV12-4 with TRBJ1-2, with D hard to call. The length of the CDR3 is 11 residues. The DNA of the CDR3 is TGTGCCGGCAGTTTAGCCGATGGCTACACCTTC. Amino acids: CAGSLADGYTF.

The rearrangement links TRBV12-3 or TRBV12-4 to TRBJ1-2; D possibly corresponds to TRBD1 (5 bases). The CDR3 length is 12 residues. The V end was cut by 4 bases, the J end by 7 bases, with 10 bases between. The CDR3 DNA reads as TGTGCCAGCAGTTCAGGGTTCTGTGGCTACACCTTC. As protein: CASSSGFCGYTF.

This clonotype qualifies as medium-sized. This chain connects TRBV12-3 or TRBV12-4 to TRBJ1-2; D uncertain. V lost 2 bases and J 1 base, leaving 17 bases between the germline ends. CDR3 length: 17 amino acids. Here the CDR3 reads CASSLNFLSDRNYGYTF. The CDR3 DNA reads TGTGCCAGCAGTTTAAATTTTCTGTCGGACCGTAACTATGGCTACACCTTC.